What follows is one T cell receptor (beta chain) and its context. CDR3 length equals 15 residues. CDR1 and CDR2 (germline): SEHNR, FQNEAQ (reference sequence). The V gene end was trimmed by 4 bases and the J gene end by 7 bases; junction bases not matched to a gene: 6. The sample is drawn from a study of T-cell memory formation after mild COVID-19. Turning to the study itself: Among the donors, TCR clusters were largely specific to each donor.

Constant-segment primers were used for 5'RACE, and the resulting TCR alpha and TCR beta cDNA libraries carried sample barcodes and UMIs. TCRdb passed the 5' RACE reads through MiXCR, listing each CDR3 protein once. Of 450,000 or so distinct CDR3 sequences in the sample, roughly 25% were seen once. The genes are TRBV7-9 and TRBJ1-4; 10 bases align to TRBD1. The TCR originated in an adult woman who had mild COVID-19 (a few samples of this study predate the infection). Cell type and time point are not known. The sample taken for sequencing was PBMCs or a T cell subset sorted from them (not recorded which). CDR3 in DNA: TGTGCCAGCAGCTCATGGGGACAGGGGACTGAAAAACTGTTTTTT. This gives the protein CASSSWGQGTEKLFF.